The clone carrying this T cell receptor (beta chain) was observed a single time. The entry originates in a study of blood T cell repertoires in COVID-19. Study-level information: T cells, B-cell-depleted T cells, or PBMCs provided the cDNA or gDNA that served as material.

Authors' analysis steps: Estimates of nucleated cell counts were drawn from the amplification of reference gene primers. Only in-frame clones appear in the TCRdb table, and some are missing; sequencing was by immunoSEQ multiplex PCR. The V and J calls and the clone size are those of that table, but D and trimming were determined from the DNA. The sample records about 220,000 clones, 80% being singletons. V was shortened by 1 base and J by 0 bases, with 2 bases between the two germline ends. Germline V gene data show CDR1 as SGHRS and CDR2 as YFSETQ. The CDR3 totals 13 residues. This receptor was taken from a human donor in a cohort sampled during active COVID-19. This chain joins TRBV5-1 and TRBJ1-5, with unresolved D. The sequenced sample was peripheral blood. The CDR3 region is CASSLLSNQPQHF. The CDR3 nucleotides read TGCGCCAGCAGCTTGCTTAGCAATCAGCCCCAGCATTTT.